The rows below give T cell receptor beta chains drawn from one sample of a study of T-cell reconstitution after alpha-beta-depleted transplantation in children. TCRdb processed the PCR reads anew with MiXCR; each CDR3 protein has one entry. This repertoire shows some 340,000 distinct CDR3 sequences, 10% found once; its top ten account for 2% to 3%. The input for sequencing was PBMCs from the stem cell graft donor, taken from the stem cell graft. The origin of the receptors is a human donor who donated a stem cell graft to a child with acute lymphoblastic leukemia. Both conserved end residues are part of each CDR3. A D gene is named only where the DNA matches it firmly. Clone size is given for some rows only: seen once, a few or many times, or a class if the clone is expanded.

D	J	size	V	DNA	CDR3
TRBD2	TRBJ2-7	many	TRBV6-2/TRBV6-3	TGTGCCAGCAGTTACGGGACTAGCGCCTTCTACGAGCAGTACTTC	CASSYGTSAFYEQYF
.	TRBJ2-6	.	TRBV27	TGTGCCAGCACCCGGGGCTACTCTGGGGCCAACGTCCTGACTTTC	CASTRGYSGANVLTF
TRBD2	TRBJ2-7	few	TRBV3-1	TGTGCCAGCAGCCAAGATGTGTGGCTAGCGGGAGGTTACGAGCAGTACTTC	CASSQDVWLAGGYEQYF
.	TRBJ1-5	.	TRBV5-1	TGCACCAGCAGCTCGGAACAGAATCAGCCCCAGCATTTT	CTSSSEQNQPQHF
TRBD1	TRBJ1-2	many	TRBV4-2	TGTGCCAGCAGCCAGCATGGGACAGTCTATGGCTACACCTTC	CASSQHGTVYGYTF
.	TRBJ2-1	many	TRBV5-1	TGCGCCAGCAGTTCCCAGGTCGACACCTACAATGAGCAGTTCTTC	CASSSQVDTYNEQFF
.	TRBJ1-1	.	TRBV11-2	TGTGCCAGCAGCTTAGGGGGGGTGGTTCGGACTGAAGCTTTCTTT	CASSLGGVVRTEAFF
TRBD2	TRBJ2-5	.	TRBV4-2	TGTGCCAGCAGCATTGGACTAGCGCAAGAGACCCAGTACTTC	CASSIGLAQETQYF
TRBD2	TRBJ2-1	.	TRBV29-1	TGCAGCGTTGCGGGAGATCTAGCGGGAGGTGGTTCCTACAATGAGCAGTTCTTC	CSVAGDLAGGGSYNEQFF
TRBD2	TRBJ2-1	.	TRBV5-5	TGTGCGACGGAAGAAGGGACTAGCGGATACAATGAGCAGTTCTTC	CATEEGTSGYNEQFF
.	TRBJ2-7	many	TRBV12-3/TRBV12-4	TGTGCCAGCAGGCGGGACTCCGATTCCTACGAGCAGTACTTC	CASRRDSDSYEQYF
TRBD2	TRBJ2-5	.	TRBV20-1	TGCAGTGCTAGTCGAGCGGGAGAAGAGACCCAGTACTTC	CSASRAGEETQYF
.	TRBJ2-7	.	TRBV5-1	TGCGCCAGCAGCTTCGACAGAGTCCACGAGCAGTACTTC	CASSFDRVHEQYF
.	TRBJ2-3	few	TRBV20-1	TGCAGTGCTATCCTCCTTATAGCGAGAAACACAGATACGCAGTATTTT	CSAILLIARNTDTQYF
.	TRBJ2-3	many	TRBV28	TGTGCCAGCACCGACTGGGGGGGGCTAAGTACAGATACGCAGTATTTT	CASTDWGGLSTDTQYF
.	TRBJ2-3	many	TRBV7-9	TGTGCCAGCAGCTTAGTTACTGGCAACACAGATACGCAGTATTTT	CASSLVTGNTDTQYF
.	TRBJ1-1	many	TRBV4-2	TGTGCCAGCAGCCAAGATAGGGGGGGCTCTGAAGCTTTCTTT	CASSQDRGGSEAFF
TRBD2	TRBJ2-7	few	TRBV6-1	TGTGCCAGCAGTGAATCGGCTAGCGGGAGCTACGAGCAGTACTTC	CASSESASGSYEQYF
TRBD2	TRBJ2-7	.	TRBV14	TGTGCCAGCAGCCCCCTAGCGGGAGGCCACGAGCAGTACTTC	CASSPLAGGHEQYF
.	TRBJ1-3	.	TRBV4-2	TGTGCCAGCAGCCGCGATCGCTCTGGAAACACCATATATTTT	CASSRDRSGNTIYF
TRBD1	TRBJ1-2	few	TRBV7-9	TGTGCCAGCAGCTTAAATTTGGACAGGGTCGACGGCTACACCTTC	CASSLNLDRVDGYTF
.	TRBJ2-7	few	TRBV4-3	TGCGCCAGCAGCCAAGACGCGGGTGTCTCCTACGAGCAGTACTTC	CASSQDAGVSYEQYF
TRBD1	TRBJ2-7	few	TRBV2	TGTGCCAGCAGATACACAGGGGGCTGGGGCTCCTACGAGCAGTACTTC	CASRYTGGWGSYEQYF
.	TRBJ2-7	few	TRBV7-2	TGTGCCAGCAGCTCCCCAACTACCAACTACGAGCAGTACTTC	CASSSPTTNYEQYF
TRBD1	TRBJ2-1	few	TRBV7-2	TGTGCCAGCGATGGGGTCCCGGGACAGGTTTACAATGAGCAGTTCTTC	CASDGVPGQVYNEQFF
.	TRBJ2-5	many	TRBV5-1	TGCGCCAGCAGCTTTTTCTCAGCTCAAGAGACCCAGTACTTC	CASSFFSAQETQYF
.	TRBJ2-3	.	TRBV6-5	TGTGCCAGCAGTTACTCAATGGGTGGGCGCGCCACAGATACGCAGTATTTT	CASSYSMGGRATDTQYF
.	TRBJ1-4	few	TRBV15	TGTGCCACCAGCAGAGACAGGGAAACTGGAGAAAAACTGTTTTTT	CATSRDRETGEKLFF
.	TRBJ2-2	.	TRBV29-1	TGCAGCGTTGGATTGGGGAACACCGGGGAGCTGTTTTTT	CSVGLGNTGELFF
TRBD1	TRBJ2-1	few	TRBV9	TGTGCCAGCAGCGTAACAGGGGTACTACCCAATGAGCAGTTCTTC	CASSVTGVLPNEQFF
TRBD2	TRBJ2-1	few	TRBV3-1	TGTGCCAGCAGCCAAGCGGGAGGGCCGGGCAATGAGCAGTTCTTC	CASSQAGGPGNEQFF
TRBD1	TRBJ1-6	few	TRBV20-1	TGCAGTGCACGCAAGGGCAAGGGGGCGGTTAATTCACCCCTCCACTTT	CSARKGKGAVNSPLHF
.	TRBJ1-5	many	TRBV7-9	TGTGCCAGCAGCTTAGCCTCCGGTCAGCCCCAGCATTTT	CASSLASGQPQHF
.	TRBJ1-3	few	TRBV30	TGTGCCTGGAGTGTGGGGAGCTCTGGAAACACCATATATTTT	CAWSVGSSGNTIYF
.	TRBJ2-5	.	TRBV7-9	TGTGCCAGCAGCTTTTCCGGGGCGCGGTTAACAGAGACCCAGTACTTC	CASSFSGARLTETQYF
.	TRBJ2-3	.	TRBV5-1	TGCGCCAGCAGCTTCCGCGGGCTTAGGGGAGATACGCAGTATTTT	CASSFRGLRGDTQYF
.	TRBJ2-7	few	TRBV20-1	TGCAGTGCTGAGGCACCCCGAGCGGGCATGCTCCACGAGCAGTACTTC	CSAEAPRAGMLHEQYF
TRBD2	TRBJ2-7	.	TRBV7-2	TGTGCCAGCAGCTTAAACCCTAGCGGGAGGGCCGGCGAGCAGTACTTC	CASSLNPSGRAGEQYF
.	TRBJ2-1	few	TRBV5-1	TGCGCCAGCAGCTCGGGAATCGCGGCCGTGTTCTTC	CASSSGIAAVFF
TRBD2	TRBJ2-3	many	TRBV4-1	TGCGCCAGCAGCTTGGGACTAGCGCCCACAGATACGCAGTATTTT	CASSLGLAPTDTQYF
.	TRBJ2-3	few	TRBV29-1	TGCAGCGTTGCTCGGGGCCGCGAGGGCACAGATACGCAGTATTTT	CSVARGREGTDTQYF
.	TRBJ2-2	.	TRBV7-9	TGTGCCAGCAGCTCCCCATTTGGCACCGGGGAGCTGTTTTTT	CASSSPFGTGELFF
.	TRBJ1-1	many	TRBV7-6	TGTGCCAGCAGCCCTCAGGGGACTGAAGCTTTCTTT	CASSPQGTEAFF
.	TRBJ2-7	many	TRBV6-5	TGTGCCAGCAGTTACAGCGCCGATACCTACGAGCAGTACTTC	CASSYSADTYEQYF
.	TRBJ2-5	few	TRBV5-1	TGCGCCAGCAGCTTGGGTTCCGGCAGAGAGACCCAGTACTTC	CASSLGSGRETQYF
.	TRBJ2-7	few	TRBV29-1	TGCAGCGTCGTGGACGGTTTCTACGAGCAGTACTTC	CSVVDGFYEQYF
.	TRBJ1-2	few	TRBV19	TGTGCCAGTAGTATAGCTACTAAAGGCTACACCTTC	CASSIATKGYTF
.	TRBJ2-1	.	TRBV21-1	TGTGCCAGCAGCAAAGCCGAAGGCAGAAATGAGCAGTTCTTC	CASSKAEGRNEQFF
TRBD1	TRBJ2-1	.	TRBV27	TGTGCCAGCAGTTTAGGGACAGGGGCAGGAAATGAGCAGTTCTTC	CASSLGTGAGNEQFF
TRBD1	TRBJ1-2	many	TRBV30	TGTGCCTGGAGAGTAATAGACAGGGAGCATGGCTACACCTTC	CAWRVIDREHGYTF
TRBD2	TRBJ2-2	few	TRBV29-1	TGCAGCGCCCTTCGACTAGCTTGGGGCGACACCGGGGAGCTGTTTTTT	CSALRLAWGDTGELFF
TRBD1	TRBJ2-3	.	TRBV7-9	TGTGCCAGCAGTTACAGGGGTCCCCTAGGCACAGATACGCAGTATTTT	CASSYRGPLGTDTQYF
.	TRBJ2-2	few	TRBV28	TGTGCCAGCGGTGTTAGGGAGCTGTTTTTT	CASGVRELFF
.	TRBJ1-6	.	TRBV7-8	TGTGCCAGCAGCTTTGTGAGCTCCTATAATTCACCCCTCCACTTT	CASSFVSSYNSPLHF
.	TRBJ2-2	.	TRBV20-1	TGCAGCTTCCAAGGGGGGGCGAACACCGGGGAGCTGTTTTTT	CSFQGGANTGELFF
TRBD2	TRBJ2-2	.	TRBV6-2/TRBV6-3	TGTGCCAGCATCCTCGGCGGGAGGGCCGGGGAGCTGTTTTTT	CASILGGRAGELFF
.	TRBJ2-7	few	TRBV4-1	TGCGCCAGCAGCCAACCGCCATGGCAGGGGCCTCTCGAGCAGTACTTC	CASSQPPWQGPLEQYF
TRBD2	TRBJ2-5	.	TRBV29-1	TGCAGCGTTGCGGGACTAGCGTTTCGGGAGACCCAGTACTTC	CSVAGLAFRETQYF
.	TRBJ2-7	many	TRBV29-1	TGCAGCCCTATCGTAGGGCAAATAGGTTACGAGCAGTACTTC	CSPIVGQIGYEQYF
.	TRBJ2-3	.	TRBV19	TGTGCCAGTAGCCCGACCGGGACTACAGATACGCAGTATTTT	CASSPTGTTDTQYF